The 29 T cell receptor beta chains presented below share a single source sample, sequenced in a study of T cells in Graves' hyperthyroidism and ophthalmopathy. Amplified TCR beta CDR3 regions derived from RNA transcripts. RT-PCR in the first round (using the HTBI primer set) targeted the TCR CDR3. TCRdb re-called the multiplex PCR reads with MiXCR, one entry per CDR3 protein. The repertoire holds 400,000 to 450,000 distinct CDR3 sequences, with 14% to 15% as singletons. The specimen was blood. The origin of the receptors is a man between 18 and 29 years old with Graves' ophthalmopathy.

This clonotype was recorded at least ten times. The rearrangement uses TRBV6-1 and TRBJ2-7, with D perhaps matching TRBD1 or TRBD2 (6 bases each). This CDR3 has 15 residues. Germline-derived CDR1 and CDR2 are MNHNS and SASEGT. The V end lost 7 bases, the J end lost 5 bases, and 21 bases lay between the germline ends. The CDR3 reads CASTPLGGRLDEQYF. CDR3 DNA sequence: TGTGCCAGCACCCCCCTGGGGGGCCGGCTGGACGAGCAGTACTTC.

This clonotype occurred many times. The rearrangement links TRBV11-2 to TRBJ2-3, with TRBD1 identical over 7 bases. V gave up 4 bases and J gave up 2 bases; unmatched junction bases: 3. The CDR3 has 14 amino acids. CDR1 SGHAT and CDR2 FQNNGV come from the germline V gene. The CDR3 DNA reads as TGTGCCAGCAGCTCCGGGACAGTCACAGATACGCAGTATTTT. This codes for CASSSGTVTDTQYF.

CDR3 nucleotides: TGTGCCAGCAGTCCGGACCCGGGACAGCCTGGAAACACCATATATTTT. Its protein is CASSPDPGQPGNTIYF. J is TRBJ1-3 and V is TRBV25-1, with TRBD1 matching over 7 bases. This CDR3 contains 16 residues. Per germline, CDR1 MGHDK and CDR2 SYGVNS. V was pared by 5 bases and J by 2 bases, with 9 bases of the junction left unmatched.

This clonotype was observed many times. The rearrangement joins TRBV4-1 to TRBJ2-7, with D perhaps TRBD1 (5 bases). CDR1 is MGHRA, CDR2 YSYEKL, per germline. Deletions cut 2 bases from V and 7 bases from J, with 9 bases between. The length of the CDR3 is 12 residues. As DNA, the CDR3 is TGCGCCAGCAGCCAACTTCAGGGAGAGCAGTACTTC. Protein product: CASSQLQGEQYF.

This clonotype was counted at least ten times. CDR3: CASSRGLAGPYNEQFF. In DNA, the CDR3 is TGTGCCAGCAGCCGGGGACTAGCGGGTCCCTACAATGAGCAGTTCTTC. This chain uses TRBV6-2 or TRBV6-3 with TRBJ2-1; 12 bases line up with TRBD2. With 6 bases clipped from V and 2 bases from J, the junction kept 5 bases outside the gene matches. Germline V gene data show CDR1 as MNHEY and CDR2 as SVGEGT. This CDR3 contains 16 residues.

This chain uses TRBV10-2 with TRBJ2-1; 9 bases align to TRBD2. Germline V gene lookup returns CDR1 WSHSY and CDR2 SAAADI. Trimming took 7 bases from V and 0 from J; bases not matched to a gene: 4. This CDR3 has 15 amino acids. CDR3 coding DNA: TGCGCCAGCACCGAGACTAGCGGCTCCTACAATGAGCAGTTCTTC. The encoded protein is CASTETSGSYNEQFF.

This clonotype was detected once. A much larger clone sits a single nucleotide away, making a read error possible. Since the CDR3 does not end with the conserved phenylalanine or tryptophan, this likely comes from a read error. The CDR3 protein is CSAGRVPLGDEQYL. The CDR3 coding sequence is TGCAGTGCTGGAAGGGTTCCTCTTGGCGACGAGCAGTACCTC. The rearrangement uses TRBV20-1 and TRBJ2-7, with no clear D. Per the germline V gene, CDR1 is DFQATT and CDR2 is SNEGSKA (reference sequence). V lost 5 bases, J lost 5 bases, and 19 bases lay in between. The length of the CDR3 is 14 residues.

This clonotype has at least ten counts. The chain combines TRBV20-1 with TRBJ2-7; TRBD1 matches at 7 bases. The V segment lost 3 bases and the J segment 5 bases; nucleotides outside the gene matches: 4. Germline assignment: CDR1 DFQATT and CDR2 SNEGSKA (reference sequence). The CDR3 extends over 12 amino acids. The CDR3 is CSARDRRDEQYF. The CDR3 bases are TGCAGTGCTAGGGACAGGCGCGACGAGCAGTACTTC.

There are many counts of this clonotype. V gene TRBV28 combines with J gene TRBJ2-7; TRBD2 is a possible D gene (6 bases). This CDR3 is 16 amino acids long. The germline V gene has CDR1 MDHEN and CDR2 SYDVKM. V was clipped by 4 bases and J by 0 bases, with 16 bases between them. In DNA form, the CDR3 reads TGTGCCAGCAGTTCCCCCCTCGCGGGGAGCTCCTACGAGCAGTACTTC. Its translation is CASSSPLAGSSYEQYF.

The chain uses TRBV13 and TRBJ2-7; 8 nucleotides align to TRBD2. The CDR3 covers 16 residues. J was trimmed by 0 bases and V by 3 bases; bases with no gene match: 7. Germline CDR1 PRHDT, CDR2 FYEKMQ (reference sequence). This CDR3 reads CASSLTGGESSYEQYF. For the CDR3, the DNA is TGTGCCAGCAGCTTGACCGGGGGGGAGAGCTCCTACGAGCAGTACTTC.

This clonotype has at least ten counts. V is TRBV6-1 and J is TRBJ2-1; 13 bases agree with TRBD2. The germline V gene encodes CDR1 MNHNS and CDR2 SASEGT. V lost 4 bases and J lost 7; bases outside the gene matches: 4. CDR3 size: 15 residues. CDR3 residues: CASSGTSGSGNEQFF. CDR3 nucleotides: TGTGCCAGCAGTGGGACTAGCGGGAGTGGGAATGAGCAGTTCTTC.

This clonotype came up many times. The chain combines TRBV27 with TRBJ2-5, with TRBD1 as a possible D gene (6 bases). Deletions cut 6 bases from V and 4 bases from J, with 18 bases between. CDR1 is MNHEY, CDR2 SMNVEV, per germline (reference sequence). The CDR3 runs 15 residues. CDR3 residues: CASRYRVGDGETQYF. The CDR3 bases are TGTGCCAGCAGATACAGGGTAGGAGATGGAGAGACCCAGTACTTC.

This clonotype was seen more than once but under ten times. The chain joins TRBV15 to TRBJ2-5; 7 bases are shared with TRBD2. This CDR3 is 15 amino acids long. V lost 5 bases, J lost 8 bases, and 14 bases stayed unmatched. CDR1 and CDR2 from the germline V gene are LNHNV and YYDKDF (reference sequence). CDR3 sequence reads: CATSGGDAGRGTQYF. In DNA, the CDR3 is TGTGCCACCAGCGGGGGGGACGCGGGGCGCGGAACCCAGTACTTC.

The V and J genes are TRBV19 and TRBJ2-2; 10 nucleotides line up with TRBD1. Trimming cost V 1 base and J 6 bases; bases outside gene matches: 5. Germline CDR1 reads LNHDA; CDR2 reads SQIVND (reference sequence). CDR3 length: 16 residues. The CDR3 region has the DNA TGTGCCAGTAGTATAGGAAGACAGGGGGCCGCCGGGGAGCTGTTTTTT. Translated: CASSIGRQGAAGELFF.

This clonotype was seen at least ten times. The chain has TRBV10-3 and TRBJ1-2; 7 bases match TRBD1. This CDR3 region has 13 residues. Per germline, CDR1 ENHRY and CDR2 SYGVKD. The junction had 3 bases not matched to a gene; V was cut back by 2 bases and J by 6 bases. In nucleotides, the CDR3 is TGTGCCATCAGTGAGGGAGGGGGCCATGGCTACACCTTC. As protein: CAISEGGGHGYTF.

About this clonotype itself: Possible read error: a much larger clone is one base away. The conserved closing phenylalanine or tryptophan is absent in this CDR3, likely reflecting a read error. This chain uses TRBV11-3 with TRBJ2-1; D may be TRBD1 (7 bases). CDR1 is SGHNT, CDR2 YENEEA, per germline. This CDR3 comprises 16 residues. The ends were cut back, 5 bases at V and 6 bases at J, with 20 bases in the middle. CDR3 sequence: CASSPRDRAQVNEQFL. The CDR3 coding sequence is TGTGCCAGCAGCCCGCGGGACAGAGCCCAGGTCAATGAGCAGTTCCTC.

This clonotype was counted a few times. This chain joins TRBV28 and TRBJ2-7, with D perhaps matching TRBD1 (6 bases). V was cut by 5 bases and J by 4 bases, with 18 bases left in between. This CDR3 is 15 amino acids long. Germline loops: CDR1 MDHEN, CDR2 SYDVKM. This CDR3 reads CASSAPGRGAYEQYF. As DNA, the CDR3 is TGTGCCAGCAGTGCCCCTGGCAGGGGAGCATACGAGCAGTACTTC.

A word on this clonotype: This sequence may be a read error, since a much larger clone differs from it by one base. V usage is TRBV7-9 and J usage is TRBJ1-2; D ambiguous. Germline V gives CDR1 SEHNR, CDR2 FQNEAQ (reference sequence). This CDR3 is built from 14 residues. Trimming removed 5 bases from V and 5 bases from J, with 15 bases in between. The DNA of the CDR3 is TGTGCCAGCAGCCTAGACGCCGCGGGATATGGCTACACCTTC. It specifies CASSLDAAGYGYTF.

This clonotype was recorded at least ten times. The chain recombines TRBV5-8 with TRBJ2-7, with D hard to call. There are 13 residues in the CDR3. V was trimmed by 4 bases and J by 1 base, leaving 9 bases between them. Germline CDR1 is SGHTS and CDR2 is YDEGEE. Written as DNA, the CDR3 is TGTGCCAGCAGCCCTACAGATTCCTACGAGCAGTACTTC. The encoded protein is CASSPTDSYEQYF.

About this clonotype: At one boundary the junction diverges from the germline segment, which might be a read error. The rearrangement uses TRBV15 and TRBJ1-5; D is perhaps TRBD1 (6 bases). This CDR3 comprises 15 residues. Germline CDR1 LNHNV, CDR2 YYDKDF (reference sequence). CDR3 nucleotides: TGTGCCACCAGGAGAGGTGGGGGCGGCGGGCAGCCCCAGCATTTT. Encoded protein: CATRRGGGGGQPQHF.

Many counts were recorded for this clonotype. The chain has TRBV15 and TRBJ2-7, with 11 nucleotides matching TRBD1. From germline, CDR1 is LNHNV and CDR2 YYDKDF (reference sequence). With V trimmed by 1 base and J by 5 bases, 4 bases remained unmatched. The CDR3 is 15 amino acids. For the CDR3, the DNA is TGTGCCACCAGCAGAGGTAGGACAGGGGGCGACGAGCAGTACTTC. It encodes CATSRGRTGGDEQYF.

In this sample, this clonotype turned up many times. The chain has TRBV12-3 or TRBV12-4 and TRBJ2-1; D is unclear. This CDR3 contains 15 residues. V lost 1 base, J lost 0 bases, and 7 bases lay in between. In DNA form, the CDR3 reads TGTGCCAGCAGTTTAGATTGGAGCTCCTACAATGAGCAGTTCTTC. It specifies CASSLDWSSYNEQFF.

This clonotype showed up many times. The CDR3 spells CASRRQGHGYTF. For the CDR3, the DNA is TGTGCCAGCAGGCGACAGGGCCATGGCTACACCTTC. This chain uses TRBV6-1 with TRBJ1-2; 7 bases are a match to TRBD1. The CDR3 is made up of 12 amino acids. The J segment lost 6 bases and the V segment lost 6 bases, leaving 4 bases of the junction unmatched. Germline CDR1 MNHNS, CDR2 SASEGT.

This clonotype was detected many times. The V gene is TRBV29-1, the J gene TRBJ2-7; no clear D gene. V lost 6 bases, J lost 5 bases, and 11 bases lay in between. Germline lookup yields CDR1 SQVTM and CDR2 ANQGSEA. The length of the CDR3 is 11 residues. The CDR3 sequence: CSVGPVHEQYF. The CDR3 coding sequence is TGCAGCGTAGGACCGGTGCACGAGCAGTACTTC.

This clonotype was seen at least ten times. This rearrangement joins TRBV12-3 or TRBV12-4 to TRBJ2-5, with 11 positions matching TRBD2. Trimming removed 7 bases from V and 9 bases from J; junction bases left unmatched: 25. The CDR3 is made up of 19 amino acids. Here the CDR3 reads CASNIRGLAEGGYPGAQYF. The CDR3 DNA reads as TGTGCCAGCAACATCAGGGGACTAGCGGAGGGGGGGTACCCGGGGGCCCAGTACTTC.

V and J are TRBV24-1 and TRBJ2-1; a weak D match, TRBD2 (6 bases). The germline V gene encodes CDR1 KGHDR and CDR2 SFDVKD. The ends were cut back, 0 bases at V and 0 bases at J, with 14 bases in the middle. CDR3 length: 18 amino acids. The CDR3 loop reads CATSDLQGGASSYNEQFF. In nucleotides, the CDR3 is TGTGCCACCAGTGATTTGCAAGGAGGGGCCTCCTCCTACAATGAGCAGTTCTTC.

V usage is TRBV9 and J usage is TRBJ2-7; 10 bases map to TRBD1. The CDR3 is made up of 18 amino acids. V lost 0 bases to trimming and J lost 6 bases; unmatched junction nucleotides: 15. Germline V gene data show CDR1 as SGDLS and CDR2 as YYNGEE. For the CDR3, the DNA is TGTGCCAGCAGCGTAGATCGTTTTCAGGGACAGGGGTTGCCCGAGCAGTACTTC. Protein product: CASSVDRFQGQGLPEQYF.

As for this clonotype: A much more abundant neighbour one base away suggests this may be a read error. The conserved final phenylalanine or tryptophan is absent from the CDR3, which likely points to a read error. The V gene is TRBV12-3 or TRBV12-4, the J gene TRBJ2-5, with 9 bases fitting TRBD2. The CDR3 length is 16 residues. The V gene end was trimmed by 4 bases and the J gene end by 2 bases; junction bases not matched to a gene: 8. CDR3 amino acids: CASSSGLAGLQETQYL. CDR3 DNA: TGTGCCAGCAGTTCAGGGCTAGCGGGGCTTCAAGAGACCCAGTACCTC.

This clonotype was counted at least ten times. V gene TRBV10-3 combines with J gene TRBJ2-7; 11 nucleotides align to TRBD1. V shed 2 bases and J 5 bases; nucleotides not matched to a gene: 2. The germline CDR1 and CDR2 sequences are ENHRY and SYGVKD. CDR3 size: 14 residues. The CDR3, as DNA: TGTGCCATCAGTGAGGGACAGGGGGCGAACGAGCAGTACTTC. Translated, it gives CAISEGQGANEQYF.